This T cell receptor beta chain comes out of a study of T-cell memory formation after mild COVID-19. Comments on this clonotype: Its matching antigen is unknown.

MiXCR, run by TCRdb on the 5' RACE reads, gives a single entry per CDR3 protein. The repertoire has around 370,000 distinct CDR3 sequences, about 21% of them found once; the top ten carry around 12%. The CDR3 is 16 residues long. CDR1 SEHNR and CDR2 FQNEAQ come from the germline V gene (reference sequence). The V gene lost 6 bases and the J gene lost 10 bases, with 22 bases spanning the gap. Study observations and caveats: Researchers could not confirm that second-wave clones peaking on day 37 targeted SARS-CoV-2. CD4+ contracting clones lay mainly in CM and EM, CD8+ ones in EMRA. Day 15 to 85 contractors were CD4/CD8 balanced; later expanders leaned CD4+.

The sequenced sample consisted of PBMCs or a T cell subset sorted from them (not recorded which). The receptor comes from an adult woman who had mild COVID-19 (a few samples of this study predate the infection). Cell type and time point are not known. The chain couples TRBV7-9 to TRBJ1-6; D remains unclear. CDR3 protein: CASSPPNPLNGSPLHF. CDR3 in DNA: TGTGCCAGCAGTCCACCCAATCCCCTTAATGGGTCACCCCTCCACTTT.